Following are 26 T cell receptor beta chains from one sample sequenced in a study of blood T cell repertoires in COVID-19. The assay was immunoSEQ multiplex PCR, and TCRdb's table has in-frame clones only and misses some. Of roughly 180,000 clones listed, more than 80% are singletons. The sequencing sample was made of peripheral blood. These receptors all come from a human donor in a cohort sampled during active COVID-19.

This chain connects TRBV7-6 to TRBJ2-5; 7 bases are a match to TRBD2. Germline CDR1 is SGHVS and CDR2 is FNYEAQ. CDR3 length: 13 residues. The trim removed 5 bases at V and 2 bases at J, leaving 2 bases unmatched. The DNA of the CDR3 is TGTGCCAGCAGCCTGGGACTACAAGAGACCCAGTACTTC. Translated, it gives CASSLGLQETQYF.

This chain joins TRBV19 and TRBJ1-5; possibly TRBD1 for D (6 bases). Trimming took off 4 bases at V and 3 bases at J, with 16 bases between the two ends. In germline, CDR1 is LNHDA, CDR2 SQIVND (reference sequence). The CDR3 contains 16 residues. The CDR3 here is CASSTRTTGYNQPQHF. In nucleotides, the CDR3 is TGTGCCAGTAGTACCCGAACCACAGGGTACAATCAGCCCCAGCATTTT.

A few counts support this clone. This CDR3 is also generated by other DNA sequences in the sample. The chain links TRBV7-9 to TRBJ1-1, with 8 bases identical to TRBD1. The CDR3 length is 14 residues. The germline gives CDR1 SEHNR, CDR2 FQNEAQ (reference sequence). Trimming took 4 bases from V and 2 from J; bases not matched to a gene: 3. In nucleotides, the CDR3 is TGTGCCAGCAGCTCCGGGACAGGTAACACTGAAGCTTTCTTT. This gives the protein CASSSGTGNTEAFF.

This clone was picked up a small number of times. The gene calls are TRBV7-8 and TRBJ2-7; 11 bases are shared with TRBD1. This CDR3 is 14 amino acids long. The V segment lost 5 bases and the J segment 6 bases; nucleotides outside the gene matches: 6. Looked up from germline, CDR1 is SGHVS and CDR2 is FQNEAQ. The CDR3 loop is CASSVAGTGGEQYF. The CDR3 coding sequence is TGTGCCAGCAGCGTCGCCGGGACAGGGGGCGAGCAGTACTTC. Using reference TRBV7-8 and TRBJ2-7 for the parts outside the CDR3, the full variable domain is GAGVSQSPRYKVAKRGQDVALRCDPISGHVSLFWYQQALGQGPEFLTYFQNEAQLDKSGLPSDRFFAERPEGSVSTLKIQRTQQEDSAVYLCASSVAGTGGEQYFGPGTRLTVT.

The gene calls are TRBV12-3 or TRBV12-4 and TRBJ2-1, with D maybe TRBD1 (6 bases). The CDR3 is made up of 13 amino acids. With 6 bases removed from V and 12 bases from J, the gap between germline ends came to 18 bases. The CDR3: CASSGSGFRGQFF. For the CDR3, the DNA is TGTGCCAGCAGCGGTTCCGGGTTCAGGGGGCAGTTCTTC.

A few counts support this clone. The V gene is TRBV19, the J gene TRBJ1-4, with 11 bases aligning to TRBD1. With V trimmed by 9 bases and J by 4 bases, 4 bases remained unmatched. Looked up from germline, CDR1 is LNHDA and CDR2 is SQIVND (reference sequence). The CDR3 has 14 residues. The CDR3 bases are TGTGCCAGCGGACAGGGGGCAAGTAATGAAAAACTGTTTTTT. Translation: CASGQGASNEKLFF.

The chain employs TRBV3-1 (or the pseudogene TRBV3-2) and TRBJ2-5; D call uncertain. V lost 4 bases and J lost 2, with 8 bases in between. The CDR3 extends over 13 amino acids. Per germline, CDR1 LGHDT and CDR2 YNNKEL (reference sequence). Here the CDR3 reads CASSPGPQETQYF. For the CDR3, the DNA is TGTGCCAGCAGCCCTGGCCCGCAAGAGACCCAGTACTTC.

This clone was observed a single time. Written as DNA, the CDR3 is TGCGCCAGCAGCCAAGATGGGGCCAGCGGGGAGCTTTACGAGCAGTACTTC. Translating it yields CASSQDGASGELYEQYF. This sequence joins TRBV4-1 and TRBJ2-7, with 7 nucleotides matching TRBD2. The CDR3 has 17 amino acids. With V trimmed by 0 bases and J by 4 bases, 12 bases remained unmatched. Germline lookup yields CDR1 MGHRA and CDR2 YSYEKL.

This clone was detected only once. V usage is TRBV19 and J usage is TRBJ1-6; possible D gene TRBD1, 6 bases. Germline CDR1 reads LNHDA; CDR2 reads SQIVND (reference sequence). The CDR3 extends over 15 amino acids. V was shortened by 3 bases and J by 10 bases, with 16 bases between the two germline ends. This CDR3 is CASSMGAEITSPLHF. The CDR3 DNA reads TGTGCCAGTAGTATGGGGGCCGAGATCACGTCACCCCTCCACTTT.

This CDR3 is CASSLVGQTNTEAFF. The DNA of the CDR3 is TGCGCCAGCAGCTTGGTGGGACAAACGAACACTGAAGCTTTCTTT. This chain uses TRBV5-1 with TRBJ1-1, with D possibly being TRBD1 (6 bases). Per germline, CDR1 SGHRS and CDR2 YFSETQ. This CDR3 has 15 amino acids. Trimming stripped 0 bases from V and 1 base from J, with 10 bases between. The complete variable domain, with remaining parts taken from reference TRBV5-1 and TRBJ1-1, reads KAGVTQTPRYLIKTRGQQVTLSCSPISGHRSVSWYQQTPGQGLQFLFEYFSETQRNKGNFPGRFSGRQFSNSRSEMNVSTLELGDSALYLCASSLVGQTNTEAFFGQGTRLTVV.

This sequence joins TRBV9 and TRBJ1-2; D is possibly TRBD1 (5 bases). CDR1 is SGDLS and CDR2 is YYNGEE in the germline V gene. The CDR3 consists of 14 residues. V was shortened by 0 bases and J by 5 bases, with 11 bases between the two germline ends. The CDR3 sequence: CASSVDLTDYGYTF. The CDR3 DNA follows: TGTGCCAGCAGCGTAGACTTGACAGATTATGGCTACACCTTC.

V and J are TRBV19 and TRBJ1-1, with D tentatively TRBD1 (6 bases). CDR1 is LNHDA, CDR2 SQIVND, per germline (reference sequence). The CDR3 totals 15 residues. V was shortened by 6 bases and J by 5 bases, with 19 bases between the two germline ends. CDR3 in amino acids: CASRVGWGQATEAFF. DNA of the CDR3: TGTGCCAGTAGAGTAGGGTGGGGGCAGGCGACTGAAGCTTTCTTT.

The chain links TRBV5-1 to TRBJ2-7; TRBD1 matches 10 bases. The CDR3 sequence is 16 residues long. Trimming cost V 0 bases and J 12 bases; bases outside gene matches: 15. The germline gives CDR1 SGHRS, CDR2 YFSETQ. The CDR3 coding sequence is TGCGCCAGCAGCTTGGCCGGTGGGACAGGGGACCCACGGAGGTACTTC. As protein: CASSLAGGTGDPRRYF.

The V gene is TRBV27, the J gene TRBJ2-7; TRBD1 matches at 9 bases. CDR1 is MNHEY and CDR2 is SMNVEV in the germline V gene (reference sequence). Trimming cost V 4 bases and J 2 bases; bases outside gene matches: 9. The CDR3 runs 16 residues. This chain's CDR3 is CASSYYRGPKTYEQYF. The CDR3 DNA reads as TGTGCCAGCAGTTACTACAGGGGGCCAAAAACCTACGAGCAGTACTTC.

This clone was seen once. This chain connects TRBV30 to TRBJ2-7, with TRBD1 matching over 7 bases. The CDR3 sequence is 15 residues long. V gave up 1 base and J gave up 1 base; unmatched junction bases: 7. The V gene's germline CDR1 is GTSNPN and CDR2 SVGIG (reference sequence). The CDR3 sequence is CAWSASGQRSYEQYF. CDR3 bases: TGTGCCTGGAGTGCCTCGGGACAGAGATCCTACGAGCAGTACTTC.

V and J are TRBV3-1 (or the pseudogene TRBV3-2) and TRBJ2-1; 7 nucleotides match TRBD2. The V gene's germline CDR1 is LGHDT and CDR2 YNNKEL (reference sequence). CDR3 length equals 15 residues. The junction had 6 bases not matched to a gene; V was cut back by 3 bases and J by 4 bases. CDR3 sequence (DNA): TGTGCCAGCAGCCAGACCGGGACTACTTACAATGAGCAGTTCTTC. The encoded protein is CASSQTGTTYNEQFF.

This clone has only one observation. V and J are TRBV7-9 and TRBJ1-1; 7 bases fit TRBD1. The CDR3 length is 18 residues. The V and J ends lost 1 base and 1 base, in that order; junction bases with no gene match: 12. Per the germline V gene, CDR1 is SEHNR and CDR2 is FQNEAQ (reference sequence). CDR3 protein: CASSLGRGQDTPNTEAFF. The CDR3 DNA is TGTGCCAGCAGCTTAGGGAGAGGACAGGATACTCCGAACACTGAAGCTTTCTTT.

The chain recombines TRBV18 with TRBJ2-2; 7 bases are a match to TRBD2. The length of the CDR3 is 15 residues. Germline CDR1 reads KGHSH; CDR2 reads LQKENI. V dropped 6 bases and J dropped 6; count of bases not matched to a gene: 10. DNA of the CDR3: TGTGCCAGCTCGAATCAAGCGGGGCTTGCCGGGGAGCTGTTTTTT. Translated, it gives CASSNQAGLAGELFF.

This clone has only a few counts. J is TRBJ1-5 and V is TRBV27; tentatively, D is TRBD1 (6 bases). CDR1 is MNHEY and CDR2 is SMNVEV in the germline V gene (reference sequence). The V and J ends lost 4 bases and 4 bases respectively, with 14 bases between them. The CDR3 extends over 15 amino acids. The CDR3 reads CASSSQGRRNQPQHF. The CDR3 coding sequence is TGTGCCAGCAGTTCCCAGGGGCGTAGGAATCAGCCCCAGCATTTT.

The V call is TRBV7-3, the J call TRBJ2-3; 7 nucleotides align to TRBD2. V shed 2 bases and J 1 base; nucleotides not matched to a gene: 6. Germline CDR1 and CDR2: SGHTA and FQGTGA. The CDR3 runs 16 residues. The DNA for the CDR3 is TGTGCCAGCAGCTTACAGGGTCGGGGGGGCACAGATACGCAGTATTTT. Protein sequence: CASSLQGRGGTDTQYF.

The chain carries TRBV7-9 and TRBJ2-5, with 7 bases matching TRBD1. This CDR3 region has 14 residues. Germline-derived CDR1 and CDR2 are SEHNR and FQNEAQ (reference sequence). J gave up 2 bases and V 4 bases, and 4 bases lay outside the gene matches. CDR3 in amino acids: CASSSTGQQETQYF. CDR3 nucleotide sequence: TGTGCCAGCAGCTCGACGGGACAGCAAGAGACCCAGTACTTC. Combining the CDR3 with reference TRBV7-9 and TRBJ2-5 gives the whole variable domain DTGVSQNPRHKITKRGQNVTFRCDPISEHNRLYWYRQTLGQGPEFLTYFQNEAQLEKSRLLSDRFSAERPKGSFSTLEIQRTEQGDSAMYLCASSSTGQQETQYFGPGTRLLVL.

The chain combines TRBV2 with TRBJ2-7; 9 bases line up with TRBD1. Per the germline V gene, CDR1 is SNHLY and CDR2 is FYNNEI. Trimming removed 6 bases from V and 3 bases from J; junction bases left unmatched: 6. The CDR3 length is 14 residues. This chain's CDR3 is CASSTGTGFYEQYF. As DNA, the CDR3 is TGTGCCAGCAGCACCGGGACAGGGTTCTACGAGCAGTACTTC.

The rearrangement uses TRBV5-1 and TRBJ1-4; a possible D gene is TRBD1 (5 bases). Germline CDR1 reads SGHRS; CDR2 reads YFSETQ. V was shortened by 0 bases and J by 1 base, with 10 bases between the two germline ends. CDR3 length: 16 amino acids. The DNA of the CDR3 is TGCGCCAGCAGCTTGGAGGGGTTCGGAACTAATGAAAAACTGTTTTTT. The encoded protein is CASSLEGFGTNEKLFF.

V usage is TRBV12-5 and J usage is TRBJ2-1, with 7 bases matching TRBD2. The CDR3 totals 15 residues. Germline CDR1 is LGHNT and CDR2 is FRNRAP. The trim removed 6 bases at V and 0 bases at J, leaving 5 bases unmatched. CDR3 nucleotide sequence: TGTGCTAGTGGCCTGCGGGGGAGCTCCTACAATGAGCAGTTCTTC. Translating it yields CASGLRGSSYNEQFF. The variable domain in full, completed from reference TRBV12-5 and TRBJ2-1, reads DARVTQTPRHKVTEMGQEVTMRCQPILGHNTVFWYRQTMMQGLELLAYFRNRAPLDDSGMPKDRFSAEMPDATLATLKIQPSEPRDSAVYFCASGLRGSSYNEQFFGPGTRLTVL.

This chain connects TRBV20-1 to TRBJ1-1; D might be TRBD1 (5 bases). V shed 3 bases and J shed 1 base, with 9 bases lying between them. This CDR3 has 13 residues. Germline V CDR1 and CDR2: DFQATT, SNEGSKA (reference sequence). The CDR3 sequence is CSASYTGNTEAFF. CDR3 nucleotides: TGCAGTGCTAGTTATACAGGGAACACTGAAGCTTTCTTT.

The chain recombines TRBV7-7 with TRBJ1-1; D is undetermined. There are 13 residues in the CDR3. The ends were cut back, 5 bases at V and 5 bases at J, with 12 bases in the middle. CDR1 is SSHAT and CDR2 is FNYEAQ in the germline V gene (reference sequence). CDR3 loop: CASSLRRETEAFF. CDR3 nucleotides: TGTGCCAGCAGCCTCCGTCGGGAAACTGAAGCTTTCTTT.